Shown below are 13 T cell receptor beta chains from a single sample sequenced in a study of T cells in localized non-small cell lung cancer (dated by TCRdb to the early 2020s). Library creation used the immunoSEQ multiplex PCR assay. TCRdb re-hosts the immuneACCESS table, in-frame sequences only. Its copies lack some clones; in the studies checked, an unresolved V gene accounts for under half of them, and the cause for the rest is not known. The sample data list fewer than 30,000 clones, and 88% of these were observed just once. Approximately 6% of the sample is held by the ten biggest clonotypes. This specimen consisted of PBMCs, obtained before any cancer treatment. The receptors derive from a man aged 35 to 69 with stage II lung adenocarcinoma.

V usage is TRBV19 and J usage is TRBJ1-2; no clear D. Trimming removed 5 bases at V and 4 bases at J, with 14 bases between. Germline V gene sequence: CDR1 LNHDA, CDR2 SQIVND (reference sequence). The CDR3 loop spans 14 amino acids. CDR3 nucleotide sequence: TGTGCCAGTAGTTCCTACAGCTCTGGCTATGGCTACACCTTC. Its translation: CASSSYSSGYGYTF.

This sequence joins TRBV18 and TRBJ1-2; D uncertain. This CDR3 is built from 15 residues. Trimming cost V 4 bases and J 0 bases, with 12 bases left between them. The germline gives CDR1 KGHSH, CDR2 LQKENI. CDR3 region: CASSRGSEANYGYTF. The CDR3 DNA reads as TGTGCCAGCTCACGGGGTTCGGAAGCTAACTATGGCTACACCTTC.

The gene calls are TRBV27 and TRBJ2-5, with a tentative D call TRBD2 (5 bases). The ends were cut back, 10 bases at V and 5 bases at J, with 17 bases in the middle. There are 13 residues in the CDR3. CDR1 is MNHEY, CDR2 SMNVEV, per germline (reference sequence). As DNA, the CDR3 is TGTGCCACCTCGGGCCTCGGGATGGAGACCCAGTACTTC. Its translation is CATSGLGMETQYF.

This chain's CDR3 is CASSQIGLNRERNNSPLHF. The DNA for the CDR3 is TGCGCCAGCAGCCAGATCGGCTTGAACAGGGAGCGTAATAATTCACCCCTCCACTTT. The chain uses TRBV4-1 and TRBJ1-6; D may be TRBD1 (6 bases). V lost 3 bases to trimming and J lost 5 bases, with 23 bases between them. Germline CDR1 and CDR2: MGHRA and YSYEKL. The CDR3 runs 19 residues.

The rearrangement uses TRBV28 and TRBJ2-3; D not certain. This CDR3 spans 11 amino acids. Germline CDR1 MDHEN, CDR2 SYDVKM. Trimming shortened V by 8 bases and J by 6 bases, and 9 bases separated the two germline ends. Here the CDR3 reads CASRRSDTQYF. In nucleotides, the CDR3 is TGTGCCAGCCGACGATCCGATACGCAGTATTTT.

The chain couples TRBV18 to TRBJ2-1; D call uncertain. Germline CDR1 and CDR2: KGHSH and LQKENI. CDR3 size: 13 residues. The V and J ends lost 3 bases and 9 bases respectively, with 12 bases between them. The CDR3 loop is CASSPEGLGEQFF. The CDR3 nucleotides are TGTGCCAGCTCACCCGAAGGCCTGGGTGAGCAGTTCTTC.

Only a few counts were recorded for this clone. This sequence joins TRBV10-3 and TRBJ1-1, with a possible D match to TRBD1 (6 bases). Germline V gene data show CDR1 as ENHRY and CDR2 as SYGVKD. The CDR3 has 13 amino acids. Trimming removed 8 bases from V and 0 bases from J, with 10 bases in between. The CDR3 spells CAIGTSMNTEAFF. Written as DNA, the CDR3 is TGTGCCATCGGGACAAGTATGAACACTGAAGCTTTCTTT.

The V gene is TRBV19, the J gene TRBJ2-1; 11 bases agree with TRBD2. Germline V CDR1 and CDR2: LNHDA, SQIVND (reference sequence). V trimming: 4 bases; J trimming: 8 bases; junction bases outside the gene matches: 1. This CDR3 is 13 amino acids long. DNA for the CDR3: TGTGCCAGTAGTAAGACTAGCGGGGATGAGCAGTTCTTC. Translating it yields CASSKTSGDEQFF.

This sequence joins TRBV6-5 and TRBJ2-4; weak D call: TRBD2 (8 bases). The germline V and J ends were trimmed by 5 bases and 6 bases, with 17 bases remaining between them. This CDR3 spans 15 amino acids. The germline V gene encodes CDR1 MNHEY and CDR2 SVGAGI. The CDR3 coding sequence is TGTGCCAGCAGTGGGGGACAGAGCGGGGGAAACATTCAGTACTTC. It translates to CASSGGQSGGNIQYF.

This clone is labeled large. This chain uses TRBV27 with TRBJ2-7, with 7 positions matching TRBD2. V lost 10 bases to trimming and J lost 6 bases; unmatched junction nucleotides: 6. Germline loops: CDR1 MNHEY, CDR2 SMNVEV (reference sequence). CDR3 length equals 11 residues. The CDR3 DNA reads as TGTGCCACCTTACGGGGGGTCGAGCAGTACTTC. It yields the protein CATLRGVEQYF.

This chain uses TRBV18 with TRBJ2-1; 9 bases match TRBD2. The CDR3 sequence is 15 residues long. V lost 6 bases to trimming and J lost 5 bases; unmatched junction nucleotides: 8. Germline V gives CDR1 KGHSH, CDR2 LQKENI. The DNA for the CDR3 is TGTGCCAGCTCGCTAGCGGGGACTAGCAACAATGAGCAGTTCTTC. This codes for CASSLAGTSNNEQFF.

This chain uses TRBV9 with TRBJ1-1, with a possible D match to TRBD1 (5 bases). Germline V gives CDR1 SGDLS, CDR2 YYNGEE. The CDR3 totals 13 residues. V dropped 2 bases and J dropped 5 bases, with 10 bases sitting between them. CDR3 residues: CASSVGPETEAFF. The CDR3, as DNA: TGTGCCAGCAGCGTGGGACCAGAAACTGAAGCTTTCTTT.

The CDR3 DNA sequence: TGTGCCAGCAGCCCCTCGGGGGGGGACTCAGAGACCCAGTACTTC. Translating gives CASSPSGGDSETQYF. J is TRBJ2-5 and V is TRBV7-3, with 8 bases aligning to TRBD2. CDR1 is SGHTA, CDR2 FQGTGA, per germline. Germline trimming cut 5 bases from V and 4 bases from J; bases unmatched to any gene: 9. The length of the CDR3 is 15 residues.